This T cell receptor beta chain originates from a study of blood T cell repertoires in COVID-19. Study at large: In each case, the material was cDNA or gDNA derived from T cells, B-cell-depleted T cells, or PBMCs.

Per the study methods: Estimation of nucleated cell counts relied on the amplification of reference gene primers. Sequenced by immunoSEQ multiplex PCR; TCRdb stores in-frame clones only, minus some. That table supplies the V and J calls and clone size; D and trimming were determined from the DNA. This table has more than 75,000 clones, 80% to 90% appearing once. The CDR3 covers 14 residues. Germline CDR1 is SGHTA and CDR2 is FQGNSA. The V and J ends lost 4 bases and 1 base respectively, with 11 bases between them. This clone has just one count. Sequenced input: peripheral blood. The sequence came from a man at least 80 years old with active or convalescent COVID-19. The chain links TRBV7-2 to TRBJ2-7; D is perhaps TRBD1 (6 bases). The CDR3 region has the DNA TGTGCCAGCAGCTCACAGGGACCGTCCTACGAGCAGTACTTC. Its protein product is CASSSQGPSYEQYF. Full variable domain (remainder filled in from reference TRBV7-2 and TRBJ2-7): GAGVSQSPSNKVTEKGKDVELRCDPISGHTALYWYRQSLGQGLEFLIYFQGNSAPDKSGLPSDRFSAERTGGSVSTLTIQRTQQEDSAVYLCASSSQGPSYEQYFGPGTRLTVT.